Below are 32 T cell receptor beta chains sequenced from a single sample in a study of cytomegalovirus exposure and HLA in healthy donors. The PCR used 60 Vbeta and 13 Jbeta primers. Produced via immunoSEQ multiplex PCR; TCRdb's table is partial and in-frame only. The table lists some 200,000 clones, 76% of them singletons, with roughly 0.62% in the top ten. Sequencing used PBMCs. The receptor set was obtained from a man younger than 35 in good health and CMV-seronegative.

V usage is TRBV5-4 and J usage is TRBJ1-3, with D maybe TRBD1 (5 bases). V lost 0 bases and J 0 bases, leaving 7 bases between the germline ends. CDR1 SGHNT and CDR2 YYREEE come from the germline V gene (reference sequence). The CDR3 has 15 amino acids. The DNA for the CDR3 is TGTGCCAGCAGCTTGGGGGGCAGCTCTGGAAACACCATATATTTT. Amino acid sequence: CASSLGGSSGNTIYF.

The chain couples TRBV7-3 to TRBJ1-2; no firm D call. CDR1 SGHTA and CDR2 FQGTGA come from the germline V gene. The CDR3 has 13 residues. V gave up 2 bases and J gave up 2 bases, with 6 bases separating them. The CDR3 loop is CASSLGENYGYTF. The CDR3, as DNA: TGTGCCAGCAGCTTAGGAGAGAACTATGGCTACACCTTC.

V is TRBV27 and J is TRBJ2-7; 8 bases map to TRBD2. This CDR3 is 15 amino acids long. Germline V gene data show CDR1 as MNHEY and CDR2 as SMNVEV (reference sequence). The V and J ends lost 5 bases and 6 bases, in that order; junction bases with no gene match: 12. The CDR3 here is CASSALGGRLGEQYF. The DNA of the CDR3 is TGTGCCAGCAGTGCCCTCGGCGGGAGGCTGGGCGAGCAGTACTTC.

The rearrangement links TRBV7-8 to TRBJ1-4; weak D call: TRBD1 (6 bases). The CDR3 totals 16 residues. V was clipped by 8 bases and J by 0 bases, with 16 bases between them. CDR1 SGHVS and CDR2 FQNEAQ come from the germline V gene. CDR3 amino acids: CASVPGQATTNEKLFF. Here the CDR3 DNA reads TGTGCCAGCGTCCCGGGACAAGCAACAACTAATGAAAAACTGTTTTTT. Complete variable domain (other parts from reference TRBV7-8 and TRBJ1-4): GAGVSQSPRYKVAKRGQDVALRCDPISGHVSLFWYQQALGQGPEFLTYFQNEAQLDKSGLPSDRFFAERPEGSVSTLKIQRTQQEDSAVYLCASVPGQATTNEKLFFGSGTQLSVL.

The chain's CDR3 is CSLIVNEQFF. The CDR3 nucleotides are TGCAGCCTGATAGTGAATGAGCAGTTCTTC. The chain is built from TRBV20-1 and TRBJ2-1; D is unresolved. CDR3 size: 10 residues. Germline CDR1 is DFQATT and CDR2 is SNEGSKA (reference sequence).

The J gene is TRBJ2-3, the V gene TRBV18; D might be TRBD2 (7 bases). CDR1 and CDR2 from the germline V gene are KGHSH and LQKENI. Trimming took off 0 bases at V and 4 bases at J, with 8 bases between the two ends. The CDR3 sequence is 14 residues long. CDR3 sequence: CASSPPGGPDTQYF. The DNA of the CDR3 is TGTGCCAGCTCACCACCGGGGGGGCCAGATACGCAGTATTTT.

The rearrangement uses TRBV27 and TRBJ2-1; 8 bases are shared with TRBD2. Germline V gene sequence: CDR1 MNHEY, CDR2 SMNVEV (reference sequence). Germline trimming cut 2 bases from V and 0 bases from J; bases unmatched to any gene: 9. The CDR3 has 18 residues. CDR3 in DNA: TGTGCCAGCAGTTTAATTTCATGGGGGACTAGCTCCTACAATGAGCAGTTCTTC. Translation gives CASSLISWGTSSYNEQFF.

J is TRBJ2-1 and V is TRBV27, with TRBD2 as a possible D gene (6 bases). The CDR3 is 17 amino acids. Germline V gene sequence: CDR1 MNHEY, CDR2 SMNVEV (reference sequence). Trimming took 3 bases from V and 4 from J, leaving 19 bases between them. The CDR3 region is CASSFALGAGFYNEQFF. The CDR3, as DNA: TGTGCCAGCAGTTTTGCCCTAGGGGCGGGGTTTTACAATGAGCAGTTCTTC.

In the case of this clone: At the DNA level, this CDR3 is encoded by other sequences in the same sample as well. The CDR3, as DNA: TGTGCCAGCAGTTCCGGACAGGGCAATCAGCCCCAGCATTTT. Encoded protein: CASSSGQGNQPQHF. The rearrangement links TRBV6-5 to TRBJ1-5; 7 bases match TRBD1. CDR3 length equals 14 residues. V trimming: 4 bases; J trimming: 2 bases; junction bases outside the gene matches: 2. Germline V gives CDR1 MNHEY, CDR2 SVGAGI.

The chain carries TRBV4-1 and TRBJ2-3; D is unclear. The CDR3 loop spans 14 amino acids. The V end lost 1 base, the J end lost 2 bases, and 7 bases lay between the germline ends. The germline V gene encodes CDR1 MGHRA and CDR2 YSYEKL. Here the CDR3 reads CASSQVLYTDTQYF. The CDR3 DNA is TGCGCCAGCAGCCAAGTGCTCTACACAGATACGCAGTATTTT.

J is TRBJ1-4 and V is TRBV11-2; D perhaps matches TRBD1 (6 bases). CDR3 length: 13 amino acids. Deletions cut 1 base from V and 8 bases from J, with 8 bases between. Germline lookup yields CDR1 SGHAT and CDR2 FQNNGV. CDR3 coding DNA: TGTGCCAGCAGCTTAGGGGGGCGGGAAAAACTGTTTTTT. Translation gives CASSLGGREKLFF. The complete variable domain, with remaining parts taken from reference TRBV11-2 and TRBJ1-4, reads EAGVAQSPRYKIIEKRQSVAFWCNPISGHATLYWYQQILGQGPKLLIQFQNNGVVDDSQLPKDRFSAERLKGVDSTLKIQPAKLEDSAVYLCASSLGGREKLFFGSGTQLSVL.

This clone is a singleton in its sample. At the DNA level, this CDR3 is encoded by other sequences in the same sample as well. The chain joins TRBV7-9 to TRBJ1-1; the D is unclear. Trimming took off 8 bases at V and 1 base at J, with 5 bases between the two ends. The CDR3 totals 11 residues. Germline CDR1 reads SEHNR; CDR2 reads FQNEAQ (reference sequence). For the CDR3, the DNA is TGTGCCAGCTCAGGGAACACTGAAGCTTTCTTT. Protein: CASSGNTEAFF.

This clone was counted only a few times. The gene calls are TRBV23-1 and TRBJ2-1, with 11 bases fitting TRBD1. TRBV23-1 is flagged as an ORF with uncertain function. This CDR3 region has 15 residues. Trimming removed 2 bases from V and 3 bases from J; junction bases left unmatched: 0. CDR3 coding DNA: TGCGCCAGCAGTCAAGGGACAGGGGGCTACAATGAGCAGTTCTTC. This gives the protein CASSQGTGGYNEQFF.

This clone has only a few counts. This chain joins TRBV2 and TRBJ1-5; TRBD1 matches at 10 bases. The CDR3 is 15 amino acids. Trimming cost V 4 bases and J 6 bases; bases outside gene matches: 6. Germline V gene sequence: CDR1 SNHLY, CDR2 FYNNEI. The CDR3 region has the DNA TGTGCCAGCAGTGGGACAGGGGGGATCGGTCAGCCCCAGCATTTT. It encodes CASSGTGGIGQPQHF.

This sequence joins TRBV10-1 and TRBJ2-3; 10 bases are a match to TRBD2. This CDR3 contains 15 residues. CDR1 and CDR2 (germline): WNHNN, SYGVQD (reference sequence). Trimming at V came to 6 bases and at J to 2 bases, leaving 5 bases not matched to a gene. The CDR3 nucleotides are TGCGCCAGCAGACACGGACTAGCGGACACAGATACGCAGTATTTT. Its translation is CASRHGLADTDTQYF.

DNA of the CDR3: TGCGCCAGCAGCTTGGAGGGGGAGCGGTGGAATGAGCAGTTCTTC. Protein product: CASSLEGERWNEQFF. J is TRBJ2-1 and V is TRBV5-1; D might be TRBD1 (6 bases). CDR1 and CDR2 (germline): SGHRS, YFSETQ. V lost 0 bases, J lost 7 bases, and 14 bases lay in between. CDR3 length equals 15 residues.

The rearrangement links TRBV7-9 to TRBJ1-2, with TRBD1 identical over 9 bases. In germline, CDR1 is SEHNR, CDR2 FQNEAQ (reference sequence). The CDR3 runs 14 residues. V was pared by 4 bases and J by 3 bases, with 3 bases of the junction left unmatched. The CDR3 reads CASSYRDRDYGYTF. The CDR3 DNA reads TGTGCCAGCAGCTACCGGGACAGGGACTATGGCTACACCTTC.

This clone was seen more than once but under ten times. The chain links TRBV28 to TRBJ2-2; possible D gene TRBD2, 6 bases. Germline V gives CDR1 MDHEN, CDR2 SYDVKM. The CDR3 runs to 15 residues. The V gene lost 5 bases and the J gene lost 4 bases, with 14 bases spanning the gap. CDR3 DNA sequence: TGTGCCAGCAGTCCCCCGCGGGGCGTCACCGGGGAGCTGTTTTTT. Residues: CASSPPRGVTGELFF.

This chain connects TRBV6-6 to TRBJ1-4; D perhaps matches TRBD1 (6 bases). From germline, CDR1 is MNHNY and CDR2 SVGAGI (reference sequence). Trimming took off 8 bases at V and 7 bases at J, with 14 bases between the two ends. This CDR3 is 13 amino acids long. Here the CDR3 reads CASGRGSGEKLFF. For the CDR3, the DNA is TGTGCCAGCGGTAGGGGGTCGGGTGAAAAACTGTTTTTT.

The CDR3 DNA reads as TGTGCCAGCAACCCCAGGCCAGGCAACTATGGCTACACCTTC. Translation gives CASNPRPGNYGYTF. The chain uses TRBV19 and TRBJ1-2; D unresolved. The CDR3 extends over 14 amino acids. V lost 9 bases, J lost 2 bases, and 16 bases lay in between. Germline V gene sequence: CDR1 LNHDA, CDR2 SQIVND (reference sequence).

The V call is TRBV12-5, the J call TRBJ2-5, with 7 nucleotides matching TRBD2. The CDR3 extends over 14 amino acids. The ends lost 4 bases at V and 4 bases at J; junction bases unmatched: 6. CDR1 and CDR2 from the germline V gene are LGHNT and FRNRAP. CDR3 protein: CASGSGAGRETQYF. For the CDR3, the DNA is TGTGCTAGTGGTTCCGGAGCGGGGAGAGAGACCCAGTACTTC.

V usage is TRBV27 and J usage is TRBJ2-7, with TRBD1 matching over 7 bases. With 2 bases clipped from V and 2 bases from J, the junction kept 3 bases outside the gene matches. Germline loops: CDR1 MNHEY, CDR2 SMNVEV (reference sequence). CDR3 length: 14 residues. The CDR3 is CASSLGTDTYEQYF. The CDR3 nucleotides are TGTGCCAGCAGTTTAGGGACAGACACCTACGAGCAGTACTTC.

The rearrangement uses TRBV5-4 and TRBJ1-2, with 9 nucleotides matching TRBD1. This CDR3 contains 15 residues. The junction had 5 bases not matched to a gene; V was cut back by 4 bases and J by 1 base. Germline values: CDR1 SGHNT, CDR2 YYREEE (reference sequence). CDR3 coding DNA: TGTGCCAGCAGCGTGGACAGGGGTCATAACTATGGCTACACCTTC. Protein sequence: CASSVDRGHNYGYTF.

In its sample, this clone was seen a few times. The J gene is TRBJ1-6, the V gene TRBV7-9; 7 bases fit TRBD1. This CDR3 is built from 18 residues. V lost 4 bases, J lost 8 bases, and 17 bases stayed unmatched. CDR1 and CDR2 from the germline V gene are SEHNR and FQNEAQ (reference sequence). CDR3 DNA sequence: TGTGCCAGCAGCTCTATAGACCAGACAGGGTTAAGGGATTCACCCCTCCACTTT. Encoded protein: CASSSIDQTGLRDSPLHF.

The sample holds one count of this clone. Other DNA sequences in the sample encode the same CDR3. The genes are TRBV6-5 and TRBJ1-2, with D unclear. V gave up 0 bases and J gave up 8 bases, with 16 bases separating them. CDR3 length: 15 amino acids. Germline-derived CDR1 and CDR2 are MNHEY and SVGAGI. CDR3 coding DNA: TGTGCCAGCAGTTACTCCCCATCCTCGGCGGCCGGCTACACCTTC. This translates into CASSYSPSSAAGYTF.

V and J are TRBV20-1 and TRBJ1-5; the D is unclear. V shed 7 bases and J shed 4 bases, with 5 bases lying between them. Per the germline V gene, CDR1 is DFQATT and CDR2 is SNEGSKA (reference sequence). The CDR3 extends over 10 amino acids. The CDR3 sequence: CSGENQPQHF. Here the CDR3 DNA reads TGCAGTGGGGAGAATCAGCCCCAGCATTTT.

The gene calls are TRBV5-1 and TRBJ1-4; D perhaps matches TRBD1 (5 bases). CDR1 and CDR2 from the germline V gene are SGHRS and YFSETQ. V lost 4 bases and J 5 bases, leaving 12 bases between the germline ends. The CDR3 is 14 residues long. CDR3 protein: CASSPTGDNEKLFF. DNA of the CDR3: TGCGCCAGCAGCCCGACGGGGGACAATGAAAAACTGTTTTTT.

This chain links TRBV6-1 with TRBJ2-1, with TRBD2 identical over 9 bases. The V and J ends lost 5 bases and 2 bases, in that order; junction bases with no gene match: 1. Germline CDR1 is MNHNS and CDR2 is SASEGT. CDR3 length: 14 amino acids. This CDR3 is CASSPSGTYNEQFF. CDR3 in DNA: TGTGCCAGCAGTCCTAGCGGGACCTACAATGAGCAGTTCTTC.

The chain has TRBV6-5 and TRBJ1-1; 9 bases agree with TRBD1. Germline CDR1 MNHEY, CDR2 SVGAGI. The trim removed 4 bases at V and 5 bases at J, leaving 5 bases unmatched. This CDR3 is 14 amino acids long. The CDR3 DNA is TGTGCCAGCAGTTCCGGGACAGGGATAACTGAAGCTTTCTTT. Amino acid sequence: CASSSGTGITEAFF.

V usage is TRBV6-1 and J usage is TRBJ1-2, with 8 bases matching TRBD1. Germline CDR1 reads MNHNS; CDR2 reads SASEGT. J gave up 4 bases and V 3 bases, and 4 bases lay outside the gene matches. This CDR3 is built from 14 residues. CDR3 residues: CASSDAQGVYGYTF. Here the CDR3 DNA reads TGTGCCAGCAGTGACGCACAGGGGGTCTATGGCTACACCTTC.

This chain links TRBV11-2 with TRBJ1-2; D is uncertain. Germline V gene lookup returns CDR1 SGHAT and CDR2 FQNNGV. V lost 1 base and J 4 bases, leaving 10 bases between the germline ends. The length of the CDR3 is 14 residues. The CDR3: CASSLGGGPYGYTF. For the CDR3, the DNA is TGTGCCAGCAGCTTAGGGGGAGGGCCCTATGGCTACACCTTC.

V is TRBV11-2 and J is TRBJ2-7; TRBD2 aligns across 10 bases. Losses at the gene ends were 5 bases for V and 3 bases for J; bases not matched to a gene: 10. Germline V CDR1 and CDR2: SGHAT, FQNNGV. The CDR3 length is 16 residues. CDR3 DNA sequence: TGTGCCAGCAGCCTATACGGACTAGCGGAAAACTACGAGCAGTACTTC. This encodes CASSLYGLAENYEQYF.